Shown below are 11 T cell receptor beta chains from a single sample sequenced in a study of cytomegalovirus exposure and HLA in healthy donors. TCRdb's table, derived via immunoSEQ multiplex PCR, lists solely in-frame clones and lacks some. The data hold about 49,000 clones, with around 91% observed a single time. Sequencing input: PBMCs. Source of these receptors: a man in his late teens or twenties in good health and CMV-seronegative.

V gene TRBV29-1 combines with J gene TRBJ2-1; a weak D match, TRBD2 (5 bases). Trimming took 6 bases from V and 0 from J, leaving 15 bases between them. CDR3 length equals 15 residues. CDR1 and CDR2 (germline): SQVTM, ANQGSEA. CDR3 protein: CSVPLRVSSYNEQFF. The CDR3 DNA reads TGCAGCGTCCCTTTGAGGGTTAGCTCCTACAATGAGCAGTTCTTC.

The table lists this clone with a count of one. The gene calls are TRBV7-3 and TRBJ2-2, with D unresolved. This CDR3 is 12 amino acids long. The germline V and J ends were trimmed by 9 bases and 8 bases, with 13 bases remaining between them. CDR1 and CDR2 from the germline V gene are SGHTA and FQGTGA. CDR3 sequence (DNA): TGTGCCAGTGCCCCGCGTCTAGGGGAGCTGTTTTTT. Protein product: CASAPRLGELFF.

This chain connects TRBV7-8 to TRBJ2-5; possible D gene TRBD1, 6 bases. V was pared by 6 bases and J by 4 bases, with 18 bases between. The CDR3 has 15 residues. Germline lookup yields CDR1 SGHVS and CDR2 FQNEAQ. CDR3 residues: CASSMIQGSAETQYF. DNA for the CDR3: TGTGCCAGCAGTATGATACAGGGATCTGCAGAGACCCAGTACTTC.

The chain combines TRBV27 with TRBJ2-7, with D possibly matching TRBD1 (6 bases). Germline values: CDR1 MNHEY, CDR2 SMNVEV (reference sequence). The CDR3 extends over 13 amino acids. Deletions cut 9 bases from V and 3 bases from J, with 15 bases between. In DNA, the CDR3 is TGTGCCAGTTCCGGGACATTCATCTACGAGCAGTACTTC. This codes for CASSGTFIYEQYF.

The chain combines TRBV7-3 with TRBJ2-6; perhaps TRBD1 as D (5 bases). CDR1 and CDR2 (germline): SGHTA, FQGTGA. The length of the CDR3 is 16 residues. V dropped 3 bases and J dropped 0 bases, with 9 bases sitting between them. CDR3 protein: CASSFDRASGANVLTF. Here the CDR3 DNA reads TGTGCCAGCAGCTTCGACAGAGCCTCTGGGGCCAACGTCCTGACTTTC.

The chain joins TRBV4-1 to TRBJ2-7, with 11 nucleotides matching TRBD1. V gave up 0 bases and J gave up 7 bases; unmatched junction bases: 11. CDR3 length: 17 amino acids. The germline CDR1 and CDR2 sequences are MGHRA and YSYEKL. The CDR3 DNA follows: TGCGCCAGCAGCCAAGATGCCGTTGGACAGGGGGCGAGAGAGCAGTACTTC. Translated: CASSQDAVGQGAREQYF.

This chain connects TRBV7-2 to TRBJ2-7; 7 bases match TRBD1. CDR1 is SGHTA and CDR2 is FQGNSA in the germline V gene. V was clipped by 5 bases and J by 2 bases; unmatched bases: 6. This CDR3 has 14 amino acids. For the CDR3, the DNA is TGTGCCAGCAGCGAAGTGACAGGGACCTACGAGCAGTACTTC. Translated: CASSEVTGTYEQYF. The entire variable domain, with the rest obtained from reference TRBV7-2 and TRBJ2-7, is as follows: GAGVSQSPSNKVTEKGKDVELRCDPISGHTALYWYRQSLGQGLEFLIYFQGNSAPDKSGLPSDRFSAERTGGSVSTLTIQRTQQEDSAVYLCASSEVTGTYEQYFGPGTRLTVT.

The J gene is TRBJ1-3, the V gene TRBV7-4; a weak D match, TRBD1 (6 bases). V was pared by 5 bases and J by 4 bases, with 18 bases between. Germline V gene sequence: CDR1 SGHVT, CDR2 SQSDAQ. CDR3 length: 16 amino acids. CDR3 amino acids: CASSQSGRRGGNTIYF. The CDR3 DNA reads as TGTGCCAGCAGCCAAAGTGGTCGCAGGGGCGGAAACACCATATATTTT. The full variable domain, rest sourced from reference TRBV7-4 and TRBJ1-3, is GAGVSQSPRYKVAKRGRDVALRCDSISGHVTLYWYRQTLGQGSEVLTYSQSDAQRDKSGRPSGRFSAERPERSVSTLKIQRTEQGDSAVYLCASSQSGRRGGNTIYFGEGSWLTVV.

The chain uses TRBV11-2 and TRBJ2-5, with D tentatively TRBD2 (7 bases). The CDR3 covers 17 residues. Trimming left V 6 bases short and J 0 bases short, with 20 bases between. Germline assignment: CDR1 SGHAT and CDR2 FQNNGV. The CDR3 bases are TGTGCCAGCAGTTGGGGGGGACAAGGAGGGTACCAAGAGACCCAGTACTTC. This encodes CASSWGGQGGYQETQYF.

The V call is TRBV9, the J call TRBJ2-1, with 8 bases identical to TRBD2. The CDR3 is 15 amino acids. The trim removed 5 bases at V and 3 bases at J, leaving 7 bases unmatched. Germline loops: CDR1 SGDLS, CDR2 YYNGEE. The CDR3 sequence: CASSPGLVVYNEQFF. In DNA, the CDR3 is TGTGCCAGCAGTCCGGGACTAGTTGTCTACAATGAGCAGTTCTTC.

V gene TRBV6-6 combines with J gene TRBJ1-5; D remains unclear. Germline V CDR1 and CDR2: MNHNY, SVGAGI (reference sequence). Trimming shortened V by 6 bases and J by 7 bases, and 16 bases separated the two germline ends. CDR3 size: 14 residues. In DNA, the CDR3 is TGTGCCAGCAGCTCTCACACCCCGGGACAGCCCCAGCATTTT. It yields the protein CASSSHTPGQPQHF.